The following is a TCR beta chain sequence with its context. The CDR3 has 14 residues. Germline V gene lookup returns CDR1 KGHSH and CDR2 LQKENI. J was trimmed by 0 bases and V by 8 bases; bases with no gene match: 5. Data came from immunoSEQ multiplex PCR; TCRdb stores just in-frame clones and leaves some out. The data contain about 1.1 million clones, around 78% of them singletons. The CD4+ fraction was divided into a CD45RA+ naive subset and a CD45RA-negative memory subset. This record comes from a study of shared clonotypes between healthy human individuals. The specimen sequenced was memory CD4+ T cells from PBMCs. Specified subset: CD45RA-negative fraction. This sequence joins TRBV18 and TRBJ2-3, with TRBD1 identical over 7 bases. The clonotype was recovered from a man aged 18 to 35 in good health. Some clones in this sample may be carry-over from other donors' samples. CDR3 in DNA: TGTGCCAGCCTCGGACAGGCTAGCACAGATACGCAGTATTTT. Translated, it gives CASLGQASTDTQYF.